This paragraph reports one TCR beta chain. The antigen is undetermined. V shed 7 bases and J 6 bases; nucleotides not matched to a gene: 11. The CDR3 has 15 residues. Germline CDR1 and CDR2: MNHNY and SVGAGI (reference sequence). This entry belongs to a study of T cell responses to AZD1222 COVID-19 vaccine. General study points: Baseline serostatus was positive in only a handful of AZD1222 recipients. Nearly half of unique spike-specific TCRs reportedly avoided B.1.351 and B.1.1.7 mutated regions. Repertoires were sampled only after the peak T cell response.

Method: immunoSEQ multiplex PCR; TCRdb's copy keeps in-frame clones and lacks some. The repertoire holds tens of thousands of clones, with 88% as singletons. This clonotype was sampled from an adult in good health. The material was peripheral blood, obtained on day 0 of AZD1222 vaccination. This rearrangement joins TRBV6-6 to TRBJ1-5; TRBD1 aligns across 8 bases. For the CDR3, the DNA is TGTGCCAGCACCTACTCCGGACAGGGTGGTCAGCCCCAGCATTTT. Its translation is CASTYSGQGGQPQHF.